The 8 T cell receptor beta chains listed next were all sequenced from one sample in a study of blood T cell repertoires in COVID-19. Generated by immunoSEQ multiplex PCR, the TCRdb table keeps only in-frame clones and is missing some. The table records around 97,000 clones, 70% to 90% of them present only once. Sequencing was done on a sample of peripheral blood. The receptor set was obtained from a human donor in a cohort sampled during active COVID-19.

The chain links TRBV11-3 to TRBJ1-3, with D unclear. CDR1 and CDR2 (germline): SGHNT, YENEEA. The CDR3 is 14 amino acids. Trimming pared 5 bases from V and 1 base from J, leaving 9 bases between. DNA for the CDR3: TGTGCCAGCAGCCAACGGGGATCTGGAAACACCATATATTTT. Translated: CASSQRGSGNTIYF.

V gene TRBV7-2 combines with J gene TRBJ2-5; tentatively, D is TRBD1 (5 bases). Germline assignment: CDR1 SGHTA and CDR2 FQGNSA. The germline V and J ends were trimmed by 6 bases and 0 bases, with 8 bases remaining between them. The CDR3 spans 13 residues. CDR3 DNA: TGTGCCAGCAGTCTGGGGCACCAAGAGACCCAGTACTTC. It specifies CASSLGHQETQYF.

This clone was seen a handful of times. V and J are TRBV28 and TRBJ2-7; 11 bases agree with TRBD2. J was trimmed by 2 bases and V by 6 bases; bases with no gene match: 6. CDR3 length: 15 amino acids. The germline V gene encodes CDR1 MDHEN and CDR2 SYDVKM. This CDR3 reads CASSYVAGGPYEQYF. CDR3 DNA sequence: TGTGCCAGCAGCTACGTAGCGGGAGGGCCCTACGAGCAGTACTTC.

V usage is TRBV5-1 and J usage is TRBJ1-1, with unresolved D. CDR3 size: 14 residues. The V and J ends lost 1 base and 0 bases respectively, with 7 bases between them. CDR1 and CDR2 from the germline V gene are SGHRS and YFSETQ. DNA for the CDR3: TGCGCCAGCAGCTTGTCAGGAATGAACACTGAAGCTTTCTTT. Its protein is CASSLSGMNTEAFF.

A single count supports this clone. The chain carries TRBV24-1 and TRBJ2-1, with 9 bases identical to TRBD2. Looked up from germline, CDR1 is KGHDR and CDR2 is SFDVKD. The V gene end was trimmed by 6 bases and the J gene end by 7 bases; junction bases not matched to a gene: 21. This CDR3 contains 19 residues. The CDR3 spells CATSHIAGAGGGGVNEQFF. The CDR3 bases are TGTGCCACCAGTCACATAGCGGGAGCGGGGGGAGGGGGCGTGAATGAGCAGTTCTTC.

The chain couples TRBV3-1 (or the pseudogene TRBV3-2) to TRBJ1-4, with 9 bases matching TRBD1. Germline-derived CDR1 and CDR2 are LGHDT and YNNKEL (reference sequence). Trimming removed 4 bases from V and 2 bases from J; junction bases left unmatched: 5. The CDR3 extends over 16 amino acids. The CDR3 protein is CASSLSGTGTNEKLFF. CDR3 coding DNA: TGTGCCAGCAGCCTATCAGGGACAGGGACTAATGAAAAACTGTTTTTT.

The gene calls are TRBV5-1 and TRBJ2-1; 12 nucleotides agree with TRBD1. CDR3 length: 16 residues. CDR1 is SGHRS, CDR2 YFSETQ, per germline. V lost 2 bases to trimming and J lost 6 bases; unmatched junction nucleotides: 6. Written as DNA, the CDR3 is TGCGCCAGCAGCTTACCGGGACAGGGGGCGTTCAATGAGCAGTTCTTC. Translated: CASSLPGQGAFNEQFF.

V is TRBV6-5 and J is TRBJ2-7; possibly TRBD1 for D (6 bases). The V end was cut by 9 bases, the J end by 3 bases, with 12 bases between. CDR3 length equals 12 residues. The germline CDR1 and CDR2 sequences are MNHEY and SVGAGI. CDR3 protein: CASTRDNYEQYF. Written as DNA, the CDR3 is TGTGCCAGTACGAGGGACAACTACGAGCAGTACTTC.